This entry lists 32 T cell receptor beta chains sequenced from one sample in a study of T-cell memory formation after mild COVID-19. TCRdb re-analysed the 5' RACE reads in MiXCR, keeping a single row per CDR3 protein. Seen here are some 600,000 distinct CDR3 sequences, 17% observed once, and the top ten hold 8.1%. The source material was PBMCs or a T cell subset sorted from them (not recorded which). The receptors stem from an adult woman who had mild COVID-19 (a few samples of this study predate the infection). Cell type and time point are not known.

J is TRBJ2-2 and V is TRBV5-5, with 8 nucleotides matching TRBD1. This CDR3 is built from 15 residues. Germline V gene sequence: CDR1 SGHKS, CDR2 YYEKEE (reference sequence). Unmatched junction bases numbered 9, after V lost 4 bases and J lost 7 bases. This CDR3 reads CASSATGGLNGELFF. The CDR3 coding sequence is TGTGCCAGCAGCGCCACAGGGGGATTAAACGGGGAGCTGTTTTTT. The whole variable domain, filled in from reference TRBV5-5 and TRBJ2-2, reads DAGVTQSPTHLIKTRGQQVTLRCSPISGHKSVSWYQQVLGQGPQFIFQYYEKEERGRGNFPDRFSARQFPNYSSELNVNALLLGDSALYLCASSATGGLNGELFFGEGSRLTVL.

The J gene is TRBJ1-1, the V gene TRBV4-3, with D uncertain. Germline V gene lookup returns CDR1 LGHNA and CDR2 YSLEER. This CDR3 spans 17 amino acids. Trimming removed 2 bases from V and 1 base from J, with 17 bases in between. CDR3 protein: CASSQYYGPLTNTEAFF. CDR3 coding DNA: TGCGCCAGCAGCCAATATTATGGGCCTCTGACGAACACTGAAGCTTTCTTT.

This clonotype was seen ten or more times. The chain combines TRBV27 with TRBJ1-1, with TRBD1 matching 8 bases. The CDR3 covers 16 residues. J gave up 4 bases and V 4 bases, and 11 bases lay outside the gene matches. The germline V gene has CDR1 MNHEY and CDR2 SMNVEV (reference sequence). This CDR3 reads CASSSTGGGRVTEAFF. CDR3 sequence (DNA): TGTGCCAGCAGTTCAACAGGGGGGGGACGAGTCACTGAAGCTTTCTTT.

There are many counts of this clonotype. This chain uses TRBV20-1 with TRBJ2-7; D might be TRBD1 (5 bases). CDR3 length equals 15 residues. Trimming took 2 bases from V and 3 from J, leaving 17 bases between them. Germline V gene lookup returns CDR1 DFQATT and CDR2 SNEGSKA (reference sequence). CDR3 loop: CSARPYTRVDYEQYF. CDR3 DNA sequence: TGCAGTGCTAGACCCTATACCAGGGTGGACTACGAGCAGTACTTC.

A few counts support this clonotype. V gene TRBV4-1 combines with J gene TRBJ1-2, with 7 bases aligning to TRBD1. The germline V gene encodes CDR1 MGHRA and CDR2 YSYEKL. The CDR3 sequence is 15 residues long. The trim removed 3 bases at V and 0 bases at J, leaving 4 bases unmatched. CDR3 DNA sequence: TGCGCCAGCAGCCAGCTACAGGGGTCTAACTATGGCTACACCTTC. Its translation is CASSQLQGSNYGYTF.

This clonotype has at least ten counts. The gene calls are TRBV9 and TRBJ2-5; D call uncertain. The CDR3 sequence is 13 residues long. V lost 1 base to trimming and J lost 2 bases, with 6 bases between them. Germline lookup yields CDR1 SGDLS and CDR2 YYNGEE. The CDR3 loop reads CASSVSRQETQYF. DNA of the CDR3: TGTGCCAGCAGCGTAAGCAGACAAGAGACCCAGTACTTC.

V and J are TRBV6-5 and TRBJ2-2; 11 bases are shared with TRBD1. Germline V gives CDR1 MNHEY, CDR2 SVGAGI. The CDR3 totals 15 residues. Losses at the gene ends were 6 bases for V and 7 bases for J; bases not matched to a gene: 7. The CDR3 reads CASRMGQGGNGELFF. CDR3 bases: TGTGCCAGCAGGATGGGACAGGGGGGCAACGGGGAGCTGTTTTTT.

The chain is built from TRBV7-2 and TRBJ1-1, with a weak D call TRBD1 (5 bases). Germline-derived CDR1 and CDR2 are SGHTA and FQGNSA. The CDR3 totals 17 residues. The germline V and J ends were trimmed by 6 bases and 3 bases, with 23 bases remaining between them. Written as DNA, the CDR3 is TGTGCCAGCAGTAGGGGAGGGACTAGGGGCCCTTACACTGAAGCTTTCTTT. This gives the protein CASSRGGTRGPYTEAFF.

The chain links TRBV5-6 to TRBJ1-1; D ambiguous. The CDR3 spans 13 residues. Germline CDR1 reads SGHDT; CDR2 reads YYEEEE. Trimming stripped 0 bases from V and 3 bases from J, with 6 bases between. CDR3 protein: CASSLGVYTEAFF. In nucleotides, the CDR3 is TGTGCCAGCAGCTTGGGGGTGTACACTGAAGCTTTCTTT.

V usage is TRBV30 and J usage is TRBJ2-7; no reliable D call. CDR1 is GTSNPN, CDR2 SVGIG, per germline (reference sequence). The length of the CDR3 is 11 residues. V was shortened by 6 bases and J by 3 bases, with 9 bases between the two germline ends. The CDR3 sequence is CACFHNYEQYF. The CDR3 DNA reads TGTGCCTGTTTTCATAACTACGAGCAGTACTTC.

This clonotype was seen a few times. One end of the junction does not line up with germline, which may come from a read error. The V call is TRBV7-9, the J call TRBJ2-5; the D gene is possibly TRBD1 (5 bases). This CDR3 is built from 16 residues. From germline, CDR1 is SEHNR and CDR2 FQNEAQ (reference sequence). DNA of the CDR3: TGTGCAAGCAGCTTAGGGGTAGGGCAGTACCAAGAGACCCAGTACTTC. It codes for CASSLGVGQYQETQYF.

This clonotype has only a few counts. The V gene is TRBV6-1, the J gene TRBJ2-1; possibly TRBD2 for D (6 bases). Trimming removed 0 bases at V and 2 bases at J, with 14 bases between. In germline, CDR1 is MNHNS, CDR2 SASEGT. The CDR3 covers 17 residues. As DNA, the CDR3 is TGTGCCAGCAGTGAAGCCTTTAGCGGAGCCCCCTACAATGAGCAGTTCTTC. Protein product: CASSEAFSGAPYNEQFF.

This chain connects TRBV5-1 to TRBJ2-5; 11 positions match TRBD1. The CDR3 totals 15 residues. The ends lost 1 base at V and 5 bases at J; junction bases unmatched: 4. Germline loops: CDR1 SGHRS, CDR2 YFSETQ. The CDR3 region has the DNA TGCGCCAGCAGCTTGTGGACAGGGGGCGCGGAGACCCAGTACTTC. As protein: CASSLWTGGAETQYF.

This clonotype has a single count. This sequence joins TRBV19 and TRBJ2-7, with 12 bases matching TRBD2. The ends lost 5 bases at V and 5 bases at J; junction bases unmatched: 4. The CDR3 spans 14 residues. Germline assignment: CDR1 LNHDA and CDR2 SQIVND (reference sequence). CDR3 DNA sequence: TGTGCCAGTAGTGATACTAGCGGGGGGAACGAGCAGTACTTC. This sequence encodes CASSDTSGGNEQYF.

This clonotype was counted ten times or more. The chain has TRBV12-3 or TRBV12-4 and TRBJ1-2; D gene uncertain. Between the trimmed V and J ends, which lost 2 bases and 4 bases, there was a span of 14 bases. The CDR3 is 15 residues long. In DNA, the CDR3 is TGTGCCAGCAGTTTAAGTCCCCAATCCAGCTATGGCTACACCTTC. It translates to CASSLSPQSSYGYTF.

The J gene is TRBJ1-5, the V gene TRBV30; D may be TRBD1 (5 bases). Germline CDR1 is GTSNPN and CDR2 is SVGIG (reference sequence). V was pared by 3 bases and J by 3 bases, with 9 bases between. There are 13 residues in the CDR3. As DNA, the CDR3 is TGTGCCTGGAGCCAGGGCTTCAATCAGCCCCAGCATTTT. This codes for CAWSQGFNQPQHF.

This chain connects TRBV6-5 to TRBJ1-2, with D perhaps matching TRBD1 (6 bases). The CDR3 contains 15 residues. Germline V gene sequence: CDR1 MNHEY, CDR2 SVGAGI. V dropped 2 bases and J dropped 8 bases, with 18 bases sitting between them. CDR3 amino acids: CASSYRPTGSGGYTF. The CDR3 DNA reads as TGTGCCAGCAGTTACCGCCCAACAGGGTCCGGCGGCTACACCTTC.

In regard to this clonotype: Given a much more abundant clone one base away, this may be a read error. J is TRBJ2-2 and V is TRBV6-4; D is ambiguous. The CDR3 contains 13 residues. The germline V gene encodes CDR1 MRHNA and CDR2 SNTAGT. V was pared by 2 bases and J by 0 bases, with 1 base between. CDR3 nucleotide sequence: TGTGCCAGCAGTGACACGAACACCGGGGAGCTGTTTTTT. It yields the protein CASSDTNTGELFF.

This clonotype was counted between two and nine times. This chain joins TRBV6-5 and TRBJ1-2, with a weak D call TRBD1 (6 bases). CDR3 size: 16 residues. V was shortened by 0 bases and J by 4 bases, with 15 bases between the two germline ends. Germline V lookup: CDR1 MNHEY, CDR2 SVGAGI. CDR3 in amino acids: CASSYSFTGSSYGYTF. The DNA for the CDR3 is TGTGCCAGCAGTTACTCGTTCACAGGGTCTAGCTATGGCTACACCTTC.

This clonotype has just a few counts. The chain employs TRBV7-9 and TRBJ2-2; 10 bases are a match to TRBD1. CDR1 is SEHNR, CDR2 FQNEAQ, per germline (reference sequence). The CDR3 runs to 15 residues. Trimming cost V 5 bases and J 6 bases; bases outside gene matches: 6. The chain's CDR3 is CASSAPGQGSGELFF. The DNA of the CDR3 is TGTGCCAGCAGCGCGCCGGGACAGGGGTCCGGGGAGCTGTTTTTT.

The chain recombines TRBV4-1 with TRBJ2-5; tentative D call: TRBD1 (6 bases). The CDR3 has 14 residues. V lost 5 bases and J lost 1, with 11 bases in between. The germline gives CDR1 MGHRA, CDR2 YSYEKL. CDR3 DNA sequence: TGCGCCAGCAGCAAGACAGGTTCCCAAGAGACCCAGTACTTC. It encodes CASSKTGSQETQYF.

The chain carries TRBV9 and TRBJ1-5; D might be TRBD1 (5 bases). The CDR3 contains 14 residues. Germline V CDR1 and CDR2: SGDLS, YYNGEE. Trimming took off 0 bases at V and 2 bases at J, with 6 bases between the two ends. CDR3 coding DNA: TGTGCCAGCAGCGTAGGAGGGGGCAATCAGCCCCAGCATTTT. Protein product: CASSVGGGNQPQHF.

This CDR3 reads CSARDYTYYEQYF. The CDR3 region has the DNA TGCAGTGCACGGGACTACACTTACTACGAGCAGTACTTC. This rearrangement joins TRBV20-1 to TRBJ2-7, with 7 positions matching TRBD2. V was clipped by 6 bases and J by 3 bases; unmatched bases: 8. Germline loops: CDR1 DFQATT, CDR2 SNEGSKA (reference sequence). The CDR3 loop spans 13 amino acids.

V and J are TRBV29-1 and TRBJ1-5; D gene ambiguous. V was trimmed by 5 bases and J by 0 bases, leaving 8 bases between them. This CDR3 contains 13 residues. Germline values: CDR1 SQVTM, CDR2 ANQGSEA. The CDR3 region is CSVRGDSNQPQHF. CDR3 nucleotide sequence: TGCAGCGTTAGAGGAGATAGCAATCAGCCCCAGCATTTT.

The CDR3 DNA sequence: TGTGCCATCAGTGAGTCTCAGGGGCTAGCGGGAGAGTACAATGAGCAGTTCTTC. Translated, it gives CAISESQGLAGEYNEQFF. This chain links TRBV10-3 with TRBJ2-1; 10 positions agree with TRBD2. This CDR3 spans 18 amino acids. Germline-derived CDR1 and CDR2 are ENHRY and SYGVKD. With V trimmed by 0 bases and J by 4 bases, 9 bases remained unmatched.

This clonotype was found a few times. The chain links TRBV20-1 to TRBJ1-1; D is unclear. Germline V lookup: CDR1 DFQATT, CDR2 SNEGSKA (reference sequence). V lost 3 bases and J 3 bases, leaving 8 bases between the germline ends. CDR3 length: 12 amino acids. CDR3 in DNA: TGCAGTGCTAGCGTCGGGGACACTGAAGCTTTCTTT. Protein sequence: CSASVGDTEAFF.

Only a few counts were recorded for this clonotype. In DNA, the CDR3 is TGTGCCATCAGTGAGTCACGAAGGGAGGACAGGCTCCCCTACGAGCAGTACTTC. It is translated as CAISESRREDRLPYEQYF. This chain uses TRBV10-3 with TRBJ2-7; TRBD1 is a possible D gene (7 bases). Deletions cut 0 bases from V and 2 bases from J, with 20 bases between. Germline loops: CDR1 ENHRY, CDR2 SYGVKD. This CDR3 has 18 residues.

This clonotype was detected only a few times. The chain has TRBV27 and TRBJ2-6; perhaps TRBD1 as D (6 bases). V was clipped by 3 bases and J by 1 base, with 13 bases between them. The CDR3 has 17 residues. The germline gives CDR1 MNHEY, CDR2 SMNVEV (reference sequence). The CDR3 bases are TGTGCCAGCAGTTTCGAGACAGGCCGTTCTGGGGCCAACGTCCTGACTTTC. This sequence encodes CASSFETGRSGANVLTF.

This clonotype turned up a few times. This chain joins TRBV24-1 and TRBJ2-5, with 8 bases fitting TRBD1. This CDR3 is 16 amino acids long. Trimming took 6 bases from V and 3 from J; bases not matched to a gene: 11. CDR1 is KGHDR and CDR2 is SFDVKD in the germline V gene. The CDR3 loop is CATSQTGRGREETQYF. CDR3 nucleotides: TGTGCCACCAGTCAAACTGGCAGGGGGCGCGAAGAGACCCAGTACTTC.

This clonotype has only a few counts. This chain joins TRBV12-3 or TRBV12-4 and TRBJ1-4; D unclear. V was trimmed by 7 bases and J by 8 bases, leaving 11 bases between them. This CDR3 has 12 residues. Written as DNA, the CDR3 is TGTGCCAGCACCATTGGCTGGGAAAAACTGTTTTTT. The encoded protein is CASTIGWEKLFF.

There are a few counts of this clonotype. CDR3 nucleotide sequence: TGTGCCAGCAGCCTCAGGGACAGGGCCACGACCGGGGAGCTGTTTTTT. As protein: CASSLRDRATTGELFF. This chain uses TRBV3-1 with TRBJ2-2, with 9 bases fitting TRBD1. V shed 4 bases, J shed 5 bases, and the junction held 8 bases outside the gene matches. CDR1 and CDR2 from the germline V gene are LGHDT and YNNKEL (reference sequence). The CDR3 loop spans 16 amino acids.

The rearrangement links TRBV9 to TRBJ2-4; D perhaps matches TRBD2 (5 bases). The CDR3 sequence is 14 residues long. Looked up from germline, CDR1 is SGDLS and CDR2 is YYNGEE. V was clipped by 3 bases and J by 5 bases, with 12 bases between them. As DNA, the CDR3 is TGTGCCAGCAGCGCCCGGGGAGAGGAAAACATTCAGTACTTC. This translates into CASSARGEENIQYF.